This entry is about one T cell receptor beta chain. Other DNA sequences of this sample code for an identical CDR3. The V and J ends lost 0 bases and 0 bases respectively, with 8 bases between them. The germline gives CDR1 SGDLS, CDR2 YYNGEE. CDR3 length: 15 residues. The sample belongs to a study of control samples from healthy donors and cancer patients. Profiling relied on immunoSEQ multiplex PCR, and the TCRdb table lists in-frame clones only, not all of them. The repertoire includes 95,000 to 150,000 clones, approximately 93% of them detected once, and 6.5% to 9% sits in the top ten. The V and J genes are TRBV9 and TRBJ2-3, with D tentatively TRBD2 (6 bases). Specimen: blood. The sequence was obtained from a young woman in good health. The DNA of the CDR3 is TGTGCCAGCAGCGTAGTGGGACTCAGCACAGATACGCAGTATTTT. This sequence encodes CASSVVGLSTDTQYF.